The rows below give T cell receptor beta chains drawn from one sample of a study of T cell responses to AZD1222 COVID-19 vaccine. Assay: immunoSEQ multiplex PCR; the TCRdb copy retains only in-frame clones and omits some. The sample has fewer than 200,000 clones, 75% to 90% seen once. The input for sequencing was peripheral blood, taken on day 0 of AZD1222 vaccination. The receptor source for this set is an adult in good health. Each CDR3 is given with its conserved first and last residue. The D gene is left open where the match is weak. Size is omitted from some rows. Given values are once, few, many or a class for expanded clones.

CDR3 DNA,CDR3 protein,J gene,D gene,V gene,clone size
TGTGCCAGCAGCTTAGATCGGGGGGCGATATTAGGGGCTTTCTTT,CASSLDRGAILGAFF,TRBJ1-1,.,TRBV11-2,.
TGTGCCAGCAGCCGAGGACAGGTCCGCGGGGTCTCTGGAAACACCATATATTTT,CASSRGQVRGVSGNTIYF,TRBJ1-3,TRBD1,TRBV3-1/TRBV3-2,.
TGTGCCTGGGAATCTGGGGGATTGGGGGACTCACCCCTCCACTTT,CAWESGGLGDSPLHF,TRBJ1-6,.,TRBV30,.
TGTGCCAGCAGCATATCGCTCGACTGGGGGAACACTGAAGCTTTCTTT,CASSISLDWGNTEAFF,TRBJ1-1,.,TRBV25-1,.
TGTGCCAGCAGCTTGGGTTATAACACTGAAGCTTTCTTT,CASSLGYNTEAFF,TRBJ1-1,.,TRBV5-8,.
TGTGCCAGCAGTTTAATAAGACAGGGGGGAGGCGGGGAGCTGTTTTTT,CASSLIRQGGGGELFF,TRBJ2-2,TRBD1,TRBV28,.
TGTGCCTGGAGTGTAAGCGGAGTCAGGGGGAGACTGTTTTTT,CAWSVSGVRGRLFF,TRBJ1-4,TRBD1,TRBV30,.
TGCAGCACCTACAACACATTGTATGGCTACACCTTC,CSTYNTLYGYTF,TRBJ1-2,.,TRBV29-1,.
TGCGCCAGCAGCTTGGAACCTTACGAGCAGTACTTC,CASSLEPYEQYF,TRBJ2-7,.,TRBV5-1,.
TGCAGTGCTAGTACCCCTAGCGGGAGCTATGAGCAGTTCTTC,CSASTPSGSYEQFF,TRBJ2-1,TRBD2,TRBV20-1,.
TGTGCCAGCAGCTCTCGACAGGCCCATGGCTACACCTTC,CASSSRQAHGYTF,TRBJ1-2,.,TRBV7-2,.
TGTGCCAGCAGCTTGGAGAGCTCCTATAATTCACCCCTCCACTTT,CASSLESSYNSPLHF,TRBJ1-6,.,TRBV5-4,.
TGTGCCAGCAGCCCAACTAGCGATACGTACAATGAGCAGTTCTTC,CASSPTSDTYNEQFF,TRBJ2-1,TRBD2,TRBV7-2,.
TGTGCAAGTCGCACAGGAGCCGGGCGTAGAAACACTGAAGCTTTCTTT,CASRTGAGRRNTEAFF,TRBJ1-1,.,TRBV12-2,.
TGTGCCAGCAGCCAGGGACAGAAGTCCTATGGCTACACCTTC,CASSQGQKSYGYTF,TRBJ1-2,TRBD1,TRBV28,.
TGTGCCAGCAGCCCCCCGGGACGCCAGGAGGGCTACACCTTC,CASSPPGRQEGYTF,TRBJ1-2,.,TRBV28,.
TGTGCCAGAAGCTTGGTGGGCAGGGCTTCCCACCAAGAGACCCAGTACTTC,CARSLVGRASHQETQYF,TRBJ2-5,.,TRBV5-3,many
TGTGCCAGCAGTTATGGCGGCCAGGGTCTGGGCTACACCTTC,CASSYGGQGLGYTF,TRBJ1-2,.,TRBV6-5,.
TGCGCCAGCAGGCCTGGGGGAGTGTCCTATGGCTACACCTTC,CASRPGGVSYGYTF,TRBJ1-2,.,TRBV4-1,once
TGCAGCGTAACAGCCTCGAGCTCCTACGAGCAGTACTTC,CSVTASSSYEQYF,TRBJ2-7,.,TRBV29-1,.
TGTGCCAGCAGCCAAGCCCCGGGAAACACCATATATTTT,CASSQAPGNTIYF,TRBJ1-3,.,TRBV3-1/TRBV3-2,.
TGTGCCAGCAGTCCCGGGACAGGGGGCAATCAGCCCCAGCATTTT,CASSPGTGGNQPQHF,TRBJ1-5,TRBD1,TRBV6-5,.